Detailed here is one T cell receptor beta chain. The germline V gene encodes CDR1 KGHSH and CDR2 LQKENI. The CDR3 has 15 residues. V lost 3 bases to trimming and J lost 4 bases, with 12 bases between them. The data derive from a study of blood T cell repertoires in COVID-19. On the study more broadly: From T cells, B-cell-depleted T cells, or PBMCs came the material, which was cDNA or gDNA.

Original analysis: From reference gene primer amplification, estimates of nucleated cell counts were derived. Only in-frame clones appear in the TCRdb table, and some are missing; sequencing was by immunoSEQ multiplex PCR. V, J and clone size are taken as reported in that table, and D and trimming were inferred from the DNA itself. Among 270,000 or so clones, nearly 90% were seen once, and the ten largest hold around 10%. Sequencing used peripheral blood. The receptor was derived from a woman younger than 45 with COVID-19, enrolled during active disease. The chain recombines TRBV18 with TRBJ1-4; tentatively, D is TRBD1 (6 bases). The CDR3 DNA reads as TGTGCCAGCTCACCGCTGGACAGTCATAATGAAAAACTGTTTTTT. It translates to CASSPLDSHNEKLFF. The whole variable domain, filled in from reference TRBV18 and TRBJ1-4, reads NAGVMQNPRHLVRRRGQEARLRCSPMKGHSHVYWYRQLPEEGLKFMVYLQKENIIDESGMPKERFSAEFPKEGPSILRIQQVVRGDSAAYFCASSPLDSHNEKLFFGSGTQLSVL.